The 23 T cell receptor beta chains below were found in one sample sequenced in a study of CD8 T cells in Susac syndrome. RNA amounts of about 0.5 to 1 ug underwent reverse transcription with random hexamers. A single record per CDR3 protein comes from TCRdb applying MiXCR to the immunoSEQ multiplex PCR reads. The sample contains 150,000 to 200,000 distinct CDR3 sequences, 90% to 95% of which appear only once. The sequenced sample consisted of CD8+ T cells from PBMCs. Receptors were obtained from a human donor with multiple sclerosis.

The rearrangement links TRBV6-5 to TRBJ1-1; no definite D call. Trimming took off 0 bases at V and 8 bases at J, with 22 bases between the two ends. This CDR3 is built from 17 residues. Germline CDR1 reads MNHEY; CDR2 reads SVGAGI. The CDR3 DNA sequence: TGTGCCAGCAGTTACTCTGTAGGTAAGGAGTACGAAACCGAAGCTTTCTTT. Translating gives CASSYSVGKEYETEAFF.

V usage is TRBV2 and J usage is TRBJ2-7; D could derive from TRBD1 or TRBD2 (5 bases each). Germline lookup yields CDR1 SNHLY and CDR2 FYNNEI. This CDR3 spans 12 amino acids. V lost 10 bases, J lost 2 bases, and 12 bases lay in between. This chain's CDR3 is CAIRRDAYEQYF. In DNA form, the CDR3 reads TGTGCCATACGAAGGGACGCCTACGAGCAGTACTTC.

This CDR3 reads CASSLWDRGPSSYEQYF. CDR3 coding DNA: TGTGCCAGCAGCTTATGGGACAGAGGACCGAGCTCCTACGAGCAGTACTTC. The chain links TRBV11-2 to TRBJ2-7; 7 bases map to TRBD1. Germline assignment: CDR1 SGHAT and CDR2 FQNNGV. This CDR3 contains 17 residues. J gave up 0 bases and V 2 bases, and 10 bases lay outside the gene matches.

The chain is built from TRBV4-2 and TRBJ2-3; D remains unclear. The germline CDR1 and CDR2 sequences are LGHNA and YNFKEQ. The CDR3 length is 14 residues. Between the trimmed V and J ends, which lost 1 base and 3 bases, there was a span of 8 bases. CDR3 sequence reads: CASSQVKLTDTQYF. CDR3 sequence (DNA): TGTGCCAGCAGCCAAGTTAAGTTGACAGATACGCAGTATTTT.

V and J are TRBV19 and TRBJ1-2; the D gene is possibly TRBD1 (5 bases). Trimming cost V 6 bases and J 3 bases, with 14 bases left between them. The CDR3 runs 14 residues. The germline CDR1 and CDR2 sequences are LNHDA and SQIVND (reference sequence). CDR3 sequence: CASRGHDSYYGYTF. The CDR3 DNA reads as TGTGCCAGTAGAGGGCACGACAGCTACTATGGCTACACCTTC. The full variable domain, completed using reference TRBV19 and TRBJ1-2, is DGGITQSPKYLFRKEGQNVTLSCEQNLNHDAMYWYRQDPGQGLRLIYYSQIVNDFQKGDIAEGYSVSREKKESFPLTVTSAQKNPTAFYLCASRGHDSYYGYTFGSGTRLTVV.

The CDR3 bases are TGTGCCTGGAGCGATCTAGCGGGAGATGGATCAGATACGCAGTATTTT. This sequence encodes CAWSDLAGDGSDTQYF. The genes are TRBV30 and TRBJ2-3, with 10 nucleotides matching TRBD2. Germline values: CDR1 GTSNPN, CDR2 SVGIG (reference sequence). The CDR3 covers 16 residues. The V gene end was trimmed by 3 bases and the J gene end by 4 bases; junction bases not matched to a gene: 10.

This clonotype came up once. This chain links TRBV20-1 with TRBJ2-1; TRBD1 aligns across 7 bases. CDR1 and CDR2 from the germline V gene are DFQATT and SNEGSKA (reference sequence). The CDR3 sequence is 11 residues long. CDR3 coding DNA: TGCAGGGGCGACAGGGTCAATGAGCAGTTCTTC. Encoded protein: CRGDRVNEQFF.

In nucleotides, the CDR3 is TGCAGCGCTGCGGGAGGAGAGGTACGGGAGCTGTTTTTT. This sequence encodes CSAAGGEVRELFF. The rearrangement uses TRBV29-1 and TRBJ2-2; 8 bases fit TRBD2. In germline, CDR1 is SQVTM, CDR2 ANQGSEA. J was trimmed by 9 bases and V by 7 bases; bases with no gene match: 10. The CDR3 has 13 residues.

Written as DNA, the CDR3 is TGTGCCAGCGTTGACAGGGGCTACGAGCAGTACTTC. It specifies CASVDRGYEQYF. V is TRBV2 and J is TRBJ2-7; 8 positions agree with TRBD1. CDR1 and CDR2 from the germline V gene are SNHLY and FYNNEI. This CDR3 spans 12 amino acids. After removal of 8 bases from V and 3 bases from J, the junction contained 3 bases not matched to a gene. Using reference TRBV2 and TRBJ2-7 for the parts outside the CDR3, the full variable domain is EPEVTQTPSHQVTQMGQEVILRCVPISNHLYFYWYRQILGQKVEFLVSFYNNEISEKSEIFDDQFSVERPDGSNFTLKIRSTKLEDSAMYFCASVDRGYEQYFGPGTRLTVT.

The chain employs TRBV4-1 and TRBJ2-7, with D perhaps given as TRBD1 or TRBD2 (5 bases each). Germline V CDR1 and CDR2: MGHRA, YSYEKL. The germline V and J ends were trimmed by 4 bases and 7 bases, with 17 bases remaining between them. The CDR3 totals 14 residues. The CDR3 is CASSPEGLALEQYF. CDR3 nucleotide sequence: TGCGCCAGCAGCCCCGAGGGGCTAGCTCTGGAGCAGTACTTC.

J is TRBJ2-7 and V is TRBV20-1, with TRBD1 identical over 8 bases. This CDR3 spans 12 amino acids. The germline CDR1 and CDR2 sequences are DFQATT and SNEGSKA (reference sequence). Germline trimming cut 5 bases from V and 6 bases from J; bases unmatched to any gene: 6. CDR3 coding DNA: TGCAGTGCTGAGGACAGGGTAGGCGAGCAGTACTTC. Protein product: CSAEDRVGEQYF.

The chain has TRBV24-1 and TRBJ2-2; weak D call: TRBD2 (5 bases). V lost 2 bases to trimming and J lost 5 bases, with 5 bases between them. The germline V gene has CDR1 KGHDR and CDR2 SFDVKD. The CDR3 consists of 13 residues. In nucleotides, the CDR3 is TGTGCCACCAGTGATTCGGGGACCGGGGAGCTGTTTTTT. Translation: CATSDSGTGELFF.

This sequence joins TRBV2 and TRBJ2-3, with D tentatively TRBD2 (5 bases). Trimming took 7 bases from V and 12 from J, leaving 17 bases between them. Germline V lookup: CDR1 SNHLY, CDR2 FYNNEI. The CDR3 is made up of 12 amino acids. The chain's CDR3 is CASIEGLEHQYF. The CDR3 DNA is TGTGCCAGCATCGAGGGTCTAGAACACCAGTATTTT. Combining the CDR3 with reference TRBV2 and TRBJ2-3 gives the whole variable domain EPEVTQTPSHQVTQMGQEVILRCVPISNHLYFYWYRQILGQKVEFLVSFYNNEISEKSEIFDDQFSVERPDGSNFTLKIRSTKLEDSAMYFCASIEGLEHQYFGPGTRLTVL.

This chain joins TRBV30 and TRBJ2-7; the D is unclear. The V gene lost 3 bases and the J gene lost 7 bases, with 10 bases spanning the gap. The V gene's germline CDR1 is GTSNPN and CDR2 SVGIG (reference sequence). This CDR3 comprises 11 residues. The CDR3 nucleotides read TGTGCCTGGAGAACCTACGGAGAGCAGTACTTC. Translating gives CAWRTYGEQYF.

This chain joins TRBV28 and TRBJ2-2; 8 bases align to TRBD2. The CDR3 loop spans 14 amino acids. The V gene's germline CDR1 is MDHEN and CDR2 SYDVKM. V lost 6 bases and J lost 6; bases outside the gene matches: 6. In DNA form, the CDR3 reads TGTGCCAGCAGCGTCCGGGGGGGCGCCGGGGAGCTGTTTTTT. This codes for CASSVRGGAGELFF.

The chain has TRBV15 and TRBJ1-1, with D uncertain. The CDR3 has 13 residues. V lost 0 bases and J lost 5, with 7 bases in between. Germline CDR1 and CDR2: LNHNV and YYDKDF (reference sequence). CDR3 sequence: CATSRESRTEAFF. Written as DNA, the CDR3 is TGTGCCACCAGCAGAGAGAGTAGGACTGAAGCTTTCTTT.

This chain links TRBV29-1 with TRBJ1-2; tentatively, D is TRBD1 (5 bases). V dropped 7 bases and J dropped 3 bases, with 15 bases sitting between them. Germline loops: CDR1 SQVTM, CDR2 ANQGSEA. This CDR3 is 13 amino acids long. The CDR3: CSAPGGGDYGYTF. The CDR3 nucleotides are TGCAGCGCCCCCGGGGGGGGAGACTATGGCTACACCTTC.

V usage is TRBV24-1 and J usage is TRBJ2-1; unclear D gene. The CDR3 is 12 amino acids. V lost 3 bases to trimming and J lost 7 bases, with 6 bases between them. In germline, CDR1 is KGHDR, CDR2 SFDVKD. In nucleotides, the CDR3 is TGTGCCACCAGTGATAATTTGAATGAGCAGTTCTTC. Its translation is CATSDNLNEQFF.

The J gene is TRBJ2-1, the V gene TRBV29-1; D tentatively reads TRBD1 or TRBD2 (5 bases each). CDR3 length equals 13 residues. The ends were cut back, 6 bases at V and 4 bases at J, with 13 bases in the middle. Germline V gene sequence: CDR1 SQVTM, CDR2 ANQGSEA. The chain's CDR3 is CSVEGRKYNEQFF. CDR3 coding DNA: TGCAGCGTCGAGGGGCGAAAATACAATGAGCAGTTCTTC.

The chain couples TRBV29-1 to TRBJ2-4, with 7 bases that match TRBD1. The CDR3 extends over 13 amino acids. Germline V gene lookup returns CDR1 SQVTM and CDR2 ANQGSEA. With 4 bases clipped from V and 6 bases from J, the junction kept 6 bases outside the gene matches. The CDR3 region has the DNA TGCAGCGTTGTAGGTGACAGGGTAAACATTCAGTACTTC. This encodes CSVVGDRVNIQYF.

The chain recombines TRBV29-1 with TRBJ2-5; D possibly corresponds to TRBD2 (6 bases). V lost 1 base, J lost 0 bases, and 9 bases lay in between. Germline CDR1 is SQVTM and CDR2 is ANQGSEA. The CDR3 loop spans 14 amino acids. The CDR3 nucleotides read TGCAGCGTTGAAGGTGGGGGGTACCAAGAGACCCAGTACTTC. Its protein is CSVEGGGYQETQYF.

This sequence joins TRBV29-1 and TRBJ2-7; the D call may be TRBD1 or TRBD2 (5 bases each). In germline, CDR1 is SQVTM, CDR2 ANQGSEA. CDR3 length equals 12 residues. V was trimmed by 5 bases and J by 7 bases, leaving 15 bases between them. The CDR3 loop is CSVKKRGGEQYF. Here the CDR3 DNA reads TGCAGCGTTAAAAAAAGGGGCGGGGAGCAGTACTTC.

The chain uses TRBV15 and TRBJ2-1; D call uncertain. CDR1 is LNHNV and CDR2 is YYDKDF in the germline V gene (reference sequence). Trimming cost V 9 bases and J 4 bases, with 7 bases left between them. The CDR3 consists of 11 residues. CDR3 DNA sequence: TGTGCCACAAGAGAGTACAATGAGCAGTTCTTC. Its translation: CATREYNEQFF.